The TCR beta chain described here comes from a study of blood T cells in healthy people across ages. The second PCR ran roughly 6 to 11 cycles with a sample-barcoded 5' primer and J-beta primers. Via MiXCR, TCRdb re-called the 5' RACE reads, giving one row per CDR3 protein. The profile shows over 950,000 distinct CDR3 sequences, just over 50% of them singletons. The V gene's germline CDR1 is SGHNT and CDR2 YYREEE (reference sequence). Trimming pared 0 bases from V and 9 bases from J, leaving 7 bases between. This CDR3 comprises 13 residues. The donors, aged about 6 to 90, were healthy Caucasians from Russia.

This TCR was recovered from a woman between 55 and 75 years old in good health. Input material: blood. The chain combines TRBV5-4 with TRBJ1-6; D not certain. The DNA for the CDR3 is TGTGCCAGCAGCTTGGAAAAGGGTTCACCCCTCCACTTT. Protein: CASSLEKGSPLHF. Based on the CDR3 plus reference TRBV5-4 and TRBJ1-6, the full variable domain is ETGVTQSPTHLIKTRGQQVTLRCSSQSGHNTVSWYQQALGQGPQFIFQYYREEENGRGNFPPRFSGLQFPNYSSELNVNALELDDSALYLCASSLEKGSPLHFGNGTRLTVT.